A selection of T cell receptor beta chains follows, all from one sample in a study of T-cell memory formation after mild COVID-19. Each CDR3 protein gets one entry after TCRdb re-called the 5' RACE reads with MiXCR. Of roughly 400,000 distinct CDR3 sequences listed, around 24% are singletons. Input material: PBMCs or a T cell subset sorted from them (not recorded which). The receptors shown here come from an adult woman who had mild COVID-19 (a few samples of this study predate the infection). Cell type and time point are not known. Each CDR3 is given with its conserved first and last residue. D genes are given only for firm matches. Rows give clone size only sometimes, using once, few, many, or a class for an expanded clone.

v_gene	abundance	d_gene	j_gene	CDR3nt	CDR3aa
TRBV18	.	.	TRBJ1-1	TGTGCCAGCTCACCCACCATGAACACTGAAGCTTTCTTT	CASSPTMNTEAFF
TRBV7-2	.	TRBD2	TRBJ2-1	TGTGCCAGCAGCTTTGCTTCCGGTGCGGGAGCCGAGCAGTTCTTC	CASSFASGAGAEQFF
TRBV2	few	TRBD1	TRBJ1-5	TGTGCCAGCAGTGAAGAATGGACAGGGGCTCAGCCCCAGCATTTT	CASSEEWTGAQPQHF
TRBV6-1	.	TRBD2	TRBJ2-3	TGTGCCAGCAGTTCCAAACCGGGACTAGCGGGCGGTACGCAGTATTTT	CASSSKPGLAGGTQYF
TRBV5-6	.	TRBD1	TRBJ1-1	TGTGCCAGCAGCCTACAGGGGTCGTGGGTACCTGAAGCTTTCTTT	CASSLQGSWVPEAFF
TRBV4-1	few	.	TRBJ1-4	TGCGCCAGCAGCCTCTTGTCCGGGAGTAATGAAAAACTGTTTTTT	CASSLLSGSNEKLFF
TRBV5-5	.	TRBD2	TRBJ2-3	TGTGCCAGCAGCTTGAGGCTAGCGGGGGCCACAGATACGCAGTATTTT	CASSLRLAGATDTQYF
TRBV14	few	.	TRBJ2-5	TGTGCCAGCAGCCGACAGATACAAGAGACCCAGTACTTC	CASSRQIQETQYF
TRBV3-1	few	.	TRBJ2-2	TGTGCCAGCAGCCAACTGGGGGATGCGAACACCGGGGAGCTGTTTTTT	CASSQLGDANTGELFF
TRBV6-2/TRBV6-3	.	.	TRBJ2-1	TGTGCCAGCAGTTACTCGAATCAGTTGGGGCCTAATGAGCAGTTCTTC	CASSYSNQLGPNEQFF
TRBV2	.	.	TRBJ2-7	TGTGCCAGCGGGGCGGCCTCCTACGAGCAGTACTTC	CASGAASYEQYF
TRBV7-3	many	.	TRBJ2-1	TGTGCCAGCAGCTTAACCCGGGAGTCCTACAATGAGCAGTTCTTC	CASSLTRESYNEQFF
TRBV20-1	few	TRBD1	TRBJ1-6	TGCAGTGCCGTAAGGGAGACAGGGGAAAATTCACCCCTCCACTTT	CSAVRETGENSPLHF
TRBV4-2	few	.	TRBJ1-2	TGTGCCAGCAGCCAAGATGGTATGGGGTCTAACTATGGCTACACCTTC	CASSQDGMGSNYGYTF
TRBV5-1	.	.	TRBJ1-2	TGCGCCAGCAGCCCCTTCCCCCCGGACAGAATAATCGCCTATGGCTACACCTTC	CASSPFPPDRIIAYGYTF
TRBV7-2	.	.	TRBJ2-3	TGTGCCAGCAGCCACGAGCAAGCAAACCCCACAGATACGCAGTATTTT	CASSHEQANPTDTQYF
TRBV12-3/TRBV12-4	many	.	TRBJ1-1	TGTGCCAGCAGTTTATACAGAGGCACTGAAGCTTTCTTT	CASSLYRGTEAFF
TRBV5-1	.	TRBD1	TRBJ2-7	TGCGCCAGCAGCTTGACAGGGGTCCCCGAGCAGTACTTC	CASSLTGVPEQYF
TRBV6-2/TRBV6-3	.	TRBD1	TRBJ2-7	TGTGCCAGCAGTTCCTCGGACAGGGGCCTATACGAGCAGTACTTC	CASSSSDRGLYEQYF